The 23 T cell receptor beta chains listed next were all sequenced from one sample in a study of T cells in localized non-small cell lung cancer. Sequenced by immunoSEQ multiplex PCR; TCRdb stores in-frame clones only, minus some. This table has 11,000 to 15,000 clones, around 81% appearing once. The sequences come from peripheral blood, collected before any cancer treatment. The receptors were sampled from a female donor older than 55 with stage I squamous cell lung carcinoma.

V gene TRBV7-2 combines with J gene TRBJ1-2; no reliable D call. This CDR3 is 13 amino acids long. With 5 bases removed from V and 1 base from J, the gap between germline ends came to 8 bases. Per the germline V gene, CDR1 is SGHTA and CDR2 is FQGNSA. CDR3 nucleotide sequence: TGTGCCAGCAGCGTAGTTAATAACTATGGCTACACCTTC. Residues: CASSVVNNYGYTF.

This chain joins TRBV29-1 and TRBJ1-3; tentative D call: TRBD1 (6 bases). Trimming left V 6 bases short and J 4 bases short, with 16 bases between. The CDR3 is made up of 14 amino acids. The germline gives CDR1 SQVTM, CDR2 ANQGSEA. CDR3 protein: CSVRTDRRGNTIYF. CDR3 coding DNA: TGCAGCGTCCGCACCGACAGGCGGGGAAACACCATATATTTT.

V usage is TRBV2 and J usage is TRBJ1-4; no reliable D call. This CDR3 is 14 amino acids long. The germline CDR1 and CDR2 sequences are SNHLY and FYNNEI. Trimming removed 5 bases at V and 4 bases at J, with 11 bases between. The CDR3 DNA reads TGTGCCAGCAGTCGAGCCGTTCTTAATGAAAAACTGTTTTTT. Its protein is CASSRAVLNEKLFF.

The chain employs TRBV9 and TRBJ1-2, with D unclear. Looked up from germline, CDR1 is SGDLS and CDR2 is YYNGEE. This CDR3 has 13 residues. With 0 bases removed from V and 5 bases from J, the gap between germline ends came to 8 bases. The CDR3, as DNA: TGTGCCAGCAGCGTAGGAGGGAGGTATGGCTACACCTTC. The encoded protein is CASSVGGRYGYTF.

The rearrangement joins TRBV7-2 to TRBJ1-2; TRBD1 is a possible D gene (6 bases). V was clipped by 5 bases and J by 1 base, with 20 bases between them. In germline, CDR1 is SGHTA, CDR2 FQGNSA. The CDR3 totals 17 residues. CDR3 DNA sequence: TGTGCCAGCAGCCCGGGAATGTGGCAGGGGCTTAACTATGGCTACACCTTC. Translating gives CASSPGMWQGLNYGYTF.

The rearrangement joins TRBV27 to TRBJ1-2; D uncertain. V lost 4 bases to trimming and J lost 4 bases, with 10 bases between them. Germline V gene sequence: CDR1 MNHEY, CDR2 SMNVEV (reference sequence). The CDR3 totals 13 residues. The CDR3: CASSWKGLYGYTF. CDR3 sequence (DNA): TGTGCCAGCAGTTGGAAGGGCCTCTATGGCTACACCTTC.

The chain carries TRBV7-9 and TRBJ2-3; 7 bases are a match to TRBD1. Germline trimming cut 1 base from V and 4 bases from J; bases unmatched to any gene: 5. Germline V lookup: CDR1 SEHNR, CDR2 FQNEAQ (reference sequence). The CDR3 runs to 15 residues. As DNA, the CDR3 is TGTGCCAGCAGCTTAGTTCAGGGGGTGGCAGATACGCAGTATTTT. Protein: CASSLVQGVADTQYF. The full variable domain, with the rest looked up from reference TRBV7-9 and TRBJ2-3, is DTGVSQNPRHKITKRGQNVTFRCDPISEHNRLYWYRQTLGQGPEFLTYFQNEAQLEKSRLLSDRFSAERPKGSFSTLEIQRTEQGDSAMYLCASSLVQGVADTQYFGPGTRLTVL.

The chain recombines TRBV2 with TRBJ2-2; 8 nucleotides agree with TRBD2. From germline, CDR1 is SNHLY and CDR2 FYNNEI. This CDR3 is 13 amino acids long. V dropped 10 bases and J dropped 7; count of bases not matched to a gene: 8. Written as DNA, the CDR3 is TGTGCCACCGCGGGGGGCCCTGGCGGGGAGCTGTTTTTT. Amino acid sequence: CATAGGPGGELFF.

The chain carries TRBV14 and TRBJ1-2, with D hard to call. The CDR3 is 13 residues long. Looked up from germline, CDR1 is SGHDN and CDR2 is FVKESK. The germline V and J ends were trimmed by 1 base and 4 bases, with 7 bases remaining between them. The CDR3 reads CASSQVVGYGYTF. The CDR3 nucleotides are TGTGCCAGCAGCCAAGTGGTGGGCTATGGCTACACCTTC.

CDR3 coding DNA: TGTGCCAGCAGCCAAGCACGTTCAGGGGGAAGTAACTACAATGAGCAGTTCTTC. Amino acids: CASSQARSGGSNYNEQFF. The rearrangement uses TRBV4-2 and TRBJ2-1, with 7 bases that match TRBD1. The trim removed 1 base at V and 3 bases at J, leaving 12 bases unmatched. The CDR3 length is 18 residues. Germline assignment: CDR1 LGHNA and CDR2 YNFKEQ.

The J gene is TRBJ2-2, the V gene TRBV9; 7 bases fit TRBD1. The ends lost 4 bases at V and 6 bases at J; junction bases unmatched: 9. Germline loops: CDR1 SGDLS, CDR2 YYNGEE. The CDR3 has 15 amino acids. The CDR3 loop is CASSTRDSRPGELFF. The CDR3 DNA sequence: TGTGCCAGCAGCACCCGGGACAGCCGACCCGGGGAGCTGTTTTTT.

The gene calls are TRBV2 and TRBJ1-2; D uncertain. The CDR3 consists of 13 residues. Germline V CDR1 and CDR2: SNHLY, FYNNEI. The ends were cut back, 2 bases at V and 4 bases at J, with 8 bases in the middle. CDR3 sequence (DNA): TGTGCCAGCAGTGAATGGTATAGCTATGGCTACACCTTC. Amino acid sequence: CASSEWYSYGYTF.

This clone was found once. The chain links TRBV7-9 to TRBJ2-4; D is possibly TRBD1 or TRBD2 (5 bases each). Per germline, CDR1 SEHNR and CDR2 FQNEAQ (reference sequence). The ends were cut back, 2 bases at V and 4 bases at J, with 12 bases in the middle. The CDR3 contains 15 residues. The CDR3 loop reads CASSLSERGKNIQYF. As DNA, the CDR3 is TGTGCCAGCAGCTTAAGTGAGAGGGGAAAAAACATTCAGTACTTC.

This clone was counted a few times. The chain carries TRBV7-2 and TRBJ2-7; unclear D gene. Trimming cost V 3 bases and J 0 bases, with 6 bases left between them. This CDR3 has 13 amino acids. Germline CDR1 reads SGHTA; CDR2 reads FQGNSA. CDR3 protein: CASSFSPSYEQYF. CDR3 sequence (DNA): TGTGCCAGCAGCTTCTCTCCCTCCTACGAGCAGTACTTC.

V and J are TRBV4-2 and TRBJ1-2; unclear D gene. The CDR3 extends over 15 amino acids. V gave up 1 base and J gave up 2 bases, with 11 bases separating them. The germline CDR1 and CDR2 sequences are LGHNA and YNFKEQ. CDR3 coding DNA: TGTGCCAGCAGCCAAGTGTGGACGGACAACTATGGCTACACCTTC. Its protein is CASSQVWTDNYGYTF.

The chain recombines TRBV6-5 with TRBJ2-7, with a tentative D call TRBD2 (5 bases). The V gene lost 5 bases and the J gene lost 0 bases, with 8 bases spanning the gap. CDR1 and CDR2 (germline): MNHEY, SVGAGI. CDR3 length: 13 amino acids. CDR3 DNA: TGTGCCAGCAGTCGAGGGAGCTCCTACGAGCAGTACTTC. Its translation: CASSRGSSYEQYF.

The rearrangement joins TRBV6-1 to TRBJ2-2; D gene uncertain. Germline-derived CDR1 and CDR2 are MNHNS and SASEGT. This CDR3 spans 14 amino acids. Trimming left V 3 bases short and J 6 bases short, with 11 bases between. CDR3 coding DNA: TGTGCCAGCAGTGAGGACCGCGGCCCCGGGGAGCTGTTTTTT. Its protein is CASSEDRGPGELFF.

This chain uses TRBV2 with TRBJ1-1; TRBD1 matches at 12 bases. The length of the CDR3 is 15 residues. Per the germline V gene, CDR1 is SNHLY and CDR2 is FYNNEI. Trimming cost V 10 bases and J 0 bases; bases outside gene matches: 6. DNA of the CDR3: TGTGCCACTCGGGACAGGGGGCTGCTGAACACTGAAGCTTTCTTT. This encodes CATRDRGLLNTEAFF.

The genes are TRBV15 and TRBJ1-1; TRBD1 might be the D (6 bases). Germline CDR1 reads LNHNV; CDR2 reads YYDKDF (reference sequence). CDR3 size: 15 residues. V lost 3 bases and J 4 bases, leaving 15 bases between the germline ends. The CDR3: CATSRTGPRRTEAFF. The DNA of the CDR3 is TGTGCCACCAGCAGGACAGGCCCCCGGCGCACTGAAGCTTTCTTT.

The chain links TRBV30 to TRBJ1-3; no reliable D call. Between the trimmed V and J ends, which lost 2 bases and 0 bases, there was a span of 8 bases. The CDR3 contains 14 residues. Per the germline V gene, CDR1 is GTSNPN and CDR2 is SVGIG (reference sequence). The CDR3 loop is CAWSTAFSGNTIYF. The DNA of the CDR3 is TGTGCCTGGAGTACAGCTTTCTCTGGAAACACCATATATTTT. Together with reference TRBV30 and TRBJ1-3, the CDR3 gives the full variable domain: SQTIHQWPATLVQPVGSPLSLECTVEGTSNPNLYWYRQAAGRGLQLLFYSVGIGQISSEVPQNLSASRPQDRQFILSSKKLLLSDSGFYLCAWSTAFSGNTIYFGEGSWLTVV.

The chain employs TRBV30 and TRBJ2-6; no firm D call. The CDR3 length is 11 residues. From germline, CDR1 is GTSNPN and CDR2 SVGIG (reference sequence). V lost 5 bases to trimming and J lost 10 bases, with 9 bases between them. CDR3 coding DNA: TGTGCCTGGGGGCCTAGAAACGTCCTGACTTTC. Amino acid sequence: CAWGPRNVLTF.

V and J are TRBV19 and TRBJ2-1; D gene uncertain. The CDR3 is 16 residues long. Trimming shortened V by 1 base and J by 0 bases, and 10 bases separated the two germline ends. Germline CDR1 is LNHDA and CDR2 is SQIVND (reference sequence). The CDR3 bases are TGTGCCAGTAGTATAGGCCCTCGACCCTCCTACAATGAGCAGTTCTTC. Protein product: CASSIGPRPSYNEQFF.

The chain couples TRBV9 to TRBJ2-3; 12 bases agree with TRBD2. The CDR3 loop spans 17 amino acids. Per the germline V gene, CDR1 is SGDLS and CDR2 is YYNGEE. V shed 0 bases and J 6 bases; nucleotides not matched to a gene: 8. In nucleotides, the CDR3 is TGTGCCAGCAGCGTAGGAGGACTAGCGGGGCGGGGGGATACGCAGTATTTT. Its protein product is CASSVGGLAGRGDTQYF.